One T cell receptor (beta chain) is described in this entry. Seattle's enrolled individuals joined amid active infection and were then monitored longitudinally. The authors' processing: Reference gene primer amplification gave nucleated cell count estimates. The assay was immunoSEQ multiplex PCR, and TCRdb's table has in-frame clones only and misses some. V, J and clone size reflect that table, while D and trimming were determined from the DNA. The repertoire consists of just over 250,000 clones, with 75% to 95% occurring once and the leading ten covering about 2.5%. Germline V gene data show CDR1 as MGHRA and CDR2 as YSYEKL. This CDR3 is built from 14 residues. V shed 6 bases, J shed 0 bases, and the junction held 5 bases outside the gene matches. This sample was included in a study of blood T cell repertoires in COVID-19. In the study overall: Donors in the United States, Italy and Spain gave samples during acute or convalescent COVID-19. The cDNA or gDNA used as material had been derived from T cells, B-cell-depleted T cells, or PBMCs.

This TCR was sampled from a person aged 18 to 35 with COVID-19, enrolled during active disease. The chain is built from TRBV4-1 and TRBJ2-7, with TRBD1 matching over 7 bases. Source material: peripheral blood. In DNA, the CDR3 is TGCGCCAGCAGGGCGACAGGGCTCTCCTACGAGCAGTACTTC. Amino acid sequence: CASRATGLSYEQYF.